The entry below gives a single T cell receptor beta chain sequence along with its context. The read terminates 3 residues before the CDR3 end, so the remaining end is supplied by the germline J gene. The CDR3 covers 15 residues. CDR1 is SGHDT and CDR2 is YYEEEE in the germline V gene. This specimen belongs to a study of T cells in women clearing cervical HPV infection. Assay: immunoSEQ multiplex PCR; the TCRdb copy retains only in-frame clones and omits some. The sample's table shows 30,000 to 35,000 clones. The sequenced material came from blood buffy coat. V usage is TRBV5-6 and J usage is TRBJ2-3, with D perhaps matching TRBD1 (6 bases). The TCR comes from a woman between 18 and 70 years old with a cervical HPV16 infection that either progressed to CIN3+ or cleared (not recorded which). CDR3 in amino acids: CASSVGAADNQPQYF. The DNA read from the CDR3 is TGTGCCAGCTCGGTGGGGGCAGCGGACAATCAGCCG.